This TCR beta chain was sequenced during a study of T cell responses to AZD1222 COVID-19 vaccine. In its sample, this clone was seen once. Its antigen is still unknown. Some clones are missing from TCRdb's copy, which holds only in-frame ones; the method was immunoSEQ multiplex PCR. The data contain 99,000 or so clones, approximately 86% of them singletons. The study's findings and limits: It was only after the peak T cell response that any repertoires were sampled.

This CDR3 is 17 amino acids long. Losses at the gene ends were 0 bases for V and 0 bases for J; bases not matched to a gene: 8. Germline CDR1 and CDR2: SGHTA and FQGNSA. The clonotype originates from an adult who received the MenACWY meningococcal vaccine as a control. The rearrangement joins TRBV7-2 to TRBJ2-7, with TRBD1 matching over 7 bases. The specimen comprised peripheral blood, sampled 28 days after the second dose of the MenACWY control vaccine. The DNA for the CDR3 is TGTGCCAGCAGCTTAGCGACCGGGACAGAGGTCTCCTACGAGCAGTACTTC. It encodes CASSLATGTEVSYEQYF.